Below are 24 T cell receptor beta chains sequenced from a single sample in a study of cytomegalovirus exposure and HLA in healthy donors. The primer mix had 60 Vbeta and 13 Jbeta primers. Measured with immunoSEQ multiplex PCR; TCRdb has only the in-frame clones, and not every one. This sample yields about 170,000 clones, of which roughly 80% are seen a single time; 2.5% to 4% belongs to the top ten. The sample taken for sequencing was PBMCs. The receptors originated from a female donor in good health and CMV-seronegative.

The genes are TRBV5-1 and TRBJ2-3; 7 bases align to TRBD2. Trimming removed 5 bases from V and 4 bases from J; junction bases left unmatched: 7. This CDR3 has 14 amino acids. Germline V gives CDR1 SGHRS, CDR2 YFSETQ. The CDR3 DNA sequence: TGCGCCAGCAGTCGAGGGAGGGCCCCAGATACGCAGTATTTT. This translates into CASSRGRAPDTQYF.

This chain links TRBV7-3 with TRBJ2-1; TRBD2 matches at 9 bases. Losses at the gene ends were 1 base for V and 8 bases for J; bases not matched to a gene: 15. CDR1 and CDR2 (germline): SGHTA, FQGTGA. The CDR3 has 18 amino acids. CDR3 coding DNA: TGTGCCAGCAGCTTAATCGGGGTTTGGCGGGGGGGCCAGGATGAGCAGTTCTTC. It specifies CASSLIGVWRGGQDEQFF. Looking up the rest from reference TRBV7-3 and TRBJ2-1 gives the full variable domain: GAGVSQTPSNKVTEKGKYVELRCDPISGHTALYWYRQSLGQGPEFLIYFQGTGAADDSGLPNDRFFAVRPEGSVSTLKIQRTERGDSAVYLCASSLIGVWRGGQDEQFFGPGTRLTVL.

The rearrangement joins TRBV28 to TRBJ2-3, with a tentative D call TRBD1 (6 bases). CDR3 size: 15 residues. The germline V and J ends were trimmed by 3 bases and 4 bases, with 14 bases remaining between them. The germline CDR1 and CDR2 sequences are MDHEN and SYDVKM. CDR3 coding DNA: TGTGCCAGCAGTTTTCAACAGGGCTGGGCAGATACGCAGTATTTT. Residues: CASSFQQGWADTQYF.

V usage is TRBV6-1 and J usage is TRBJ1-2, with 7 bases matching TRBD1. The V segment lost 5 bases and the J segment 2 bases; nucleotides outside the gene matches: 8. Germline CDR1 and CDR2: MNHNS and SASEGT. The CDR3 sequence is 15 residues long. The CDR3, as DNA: TGTGCCAGCAGTCCGCGACAGGGACTGAACTATGGCTACACCTTC. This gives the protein CASSPRQGLNYGYTF.

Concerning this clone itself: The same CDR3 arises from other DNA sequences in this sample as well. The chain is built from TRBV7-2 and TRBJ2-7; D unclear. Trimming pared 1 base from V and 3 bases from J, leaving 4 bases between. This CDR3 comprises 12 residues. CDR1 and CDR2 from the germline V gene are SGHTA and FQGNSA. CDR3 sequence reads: CASSLDIYEQYF. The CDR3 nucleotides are TGTGCCAGCAGCTTAGATATCTACGAGCAGTACTTC.

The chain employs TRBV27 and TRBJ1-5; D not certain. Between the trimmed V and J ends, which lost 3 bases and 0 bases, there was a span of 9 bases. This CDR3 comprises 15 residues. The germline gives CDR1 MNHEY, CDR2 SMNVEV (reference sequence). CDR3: CASSFASYSNQPQHF. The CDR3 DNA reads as TGTGCCAGCAGTTTTGCCAGTTATAGCAATCAGCCCCAGCATTTT.

For the CDR3, the DNA is TGCGCCAGCAGTCTCTCTGGGGCCAACGTCCTGACTTTC. Translating it yields CASSLSGANVLTF. The V call is TRBV5-1, the J call TRBJ2-6; D gene unclear. V dropped 5 bases and J dropped 0 bases, with 3 bases sitting between them. Per germline, CDR1 SGHRS and CDR2 YFSETQ. The CDR3 is 13 amino acids.

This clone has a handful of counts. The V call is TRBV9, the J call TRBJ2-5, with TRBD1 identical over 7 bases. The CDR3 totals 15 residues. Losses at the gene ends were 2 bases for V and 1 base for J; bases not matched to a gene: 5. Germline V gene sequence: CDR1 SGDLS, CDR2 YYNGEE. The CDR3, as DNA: TGTGCCAGCAGCGTCTGGGACAGTGCCCAAGAGACCCAGTACTTC. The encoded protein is CASSVWDSAQETQYF.

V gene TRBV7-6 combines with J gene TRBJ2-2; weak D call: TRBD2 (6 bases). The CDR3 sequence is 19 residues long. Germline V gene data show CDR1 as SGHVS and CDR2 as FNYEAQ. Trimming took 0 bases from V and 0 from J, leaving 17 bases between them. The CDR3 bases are TGTGCCAGCAGCTTAGCGCGGGACGGCCCAGATTCGAACACCGGGGAGCTGTTTTTT. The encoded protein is CASSLARDGPDSNTGELFF.

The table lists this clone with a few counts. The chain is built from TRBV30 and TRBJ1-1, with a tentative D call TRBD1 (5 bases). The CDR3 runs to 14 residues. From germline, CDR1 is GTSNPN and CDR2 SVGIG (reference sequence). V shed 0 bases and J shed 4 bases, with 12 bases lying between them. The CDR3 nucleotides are TGTGCCTGGAGTGTACGGGGGGATAGCACTGAAGCTTTCTTT. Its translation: CAWSVRGDSTEAFF.

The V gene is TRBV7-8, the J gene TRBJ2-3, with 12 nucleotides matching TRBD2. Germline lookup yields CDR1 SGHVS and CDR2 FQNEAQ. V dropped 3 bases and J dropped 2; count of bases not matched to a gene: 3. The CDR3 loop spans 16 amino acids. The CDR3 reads CASSFGLAGLTDTQYF. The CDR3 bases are TGTGCCAGCAGCTTCGGACTAGCGGGGCTCACAGATACGCAGTATTTT.

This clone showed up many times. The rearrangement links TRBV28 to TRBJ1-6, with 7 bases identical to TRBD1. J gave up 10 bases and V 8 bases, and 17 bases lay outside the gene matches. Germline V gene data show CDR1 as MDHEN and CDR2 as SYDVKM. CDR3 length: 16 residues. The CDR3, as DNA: TGTGCCAGCGGTACTGGAGGAACCAGGGGGGTATCACCCCTCCACTTT. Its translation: CASGTGGTRGVSPLHF.

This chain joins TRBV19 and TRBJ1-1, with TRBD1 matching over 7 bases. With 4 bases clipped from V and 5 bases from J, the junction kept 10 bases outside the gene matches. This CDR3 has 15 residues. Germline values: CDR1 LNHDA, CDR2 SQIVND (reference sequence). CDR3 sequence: CASSSLSLTGTEAFF. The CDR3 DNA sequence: TGTGCCAGTAGTAGTTTAAGCCTGACAGGGACTGAAGCTTTCTTT.

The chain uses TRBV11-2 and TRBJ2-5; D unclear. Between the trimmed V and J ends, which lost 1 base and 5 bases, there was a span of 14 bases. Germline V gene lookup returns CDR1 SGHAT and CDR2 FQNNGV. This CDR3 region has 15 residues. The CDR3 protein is CASSLVRGAGETQYF. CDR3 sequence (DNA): TGTGCCAGCAGCTTAGTGCGCGGAGCCGGCGAGACCCAGTACTTC.

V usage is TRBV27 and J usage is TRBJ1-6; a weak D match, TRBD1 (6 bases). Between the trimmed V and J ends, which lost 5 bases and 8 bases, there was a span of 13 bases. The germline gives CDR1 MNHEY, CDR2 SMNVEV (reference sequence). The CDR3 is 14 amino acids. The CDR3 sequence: CASSPLQGHSPLHF. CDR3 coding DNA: TGTGCCAGCAGTCCCCTACAGGGACATTCACCCCTCCACTTT.

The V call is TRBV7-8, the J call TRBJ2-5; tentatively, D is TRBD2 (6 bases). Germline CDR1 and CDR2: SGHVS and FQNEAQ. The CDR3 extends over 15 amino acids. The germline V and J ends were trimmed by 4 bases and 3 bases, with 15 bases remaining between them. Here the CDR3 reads CASSSWDSPEETQYF. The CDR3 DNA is TGTGCCAGCAGCTCCTGGGACTCTCCCGAAGAGACCCAGTACTTC.

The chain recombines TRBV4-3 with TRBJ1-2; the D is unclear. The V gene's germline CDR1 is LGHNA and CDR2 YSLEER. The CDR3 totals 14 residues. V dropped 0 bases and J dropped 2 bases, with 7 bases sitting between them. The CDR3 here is CASSQDYSNYGYTF. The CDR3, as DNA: TGCGCCAGCAGCCAAGATTACAGCAACTATGGCTACACCTTC.

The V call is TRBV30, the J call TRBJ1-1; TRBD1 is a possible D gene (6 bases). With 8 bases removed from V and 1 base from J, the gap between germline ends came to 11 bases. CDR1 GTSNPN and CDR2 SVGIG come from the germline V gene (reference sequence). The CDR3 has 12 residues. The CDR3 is CAQNRANTEAFF. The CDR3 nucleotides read TGTGCCCAAAACAGGGCGAACACTGAAGCTTTCTTT.

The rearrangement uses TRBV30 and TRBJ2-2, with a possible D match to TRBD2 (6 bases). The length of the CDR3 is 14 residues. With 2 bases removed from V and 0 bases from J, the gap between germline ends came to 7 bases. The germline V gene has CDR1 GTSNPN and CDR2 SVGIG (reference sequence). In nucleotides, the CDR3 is TGTGCCTGGAGTAGACTAGCGAACACCGGGGAGCTGTTTTTT. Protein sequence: CAWSRLANTGELFF.

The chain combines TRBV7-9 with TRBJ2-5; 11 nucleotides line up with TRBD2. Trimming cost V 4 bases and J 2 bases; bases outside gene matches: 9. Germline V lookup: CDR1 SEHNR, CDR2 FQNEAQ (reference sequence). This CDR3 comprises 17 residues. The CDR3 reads CASSWGPGTSGQETQYF. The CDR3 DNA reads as TGTGCCAGCAGCTGGGGCCCCGGGACTAGCGGACAAGAGACCCAGTACTTC.

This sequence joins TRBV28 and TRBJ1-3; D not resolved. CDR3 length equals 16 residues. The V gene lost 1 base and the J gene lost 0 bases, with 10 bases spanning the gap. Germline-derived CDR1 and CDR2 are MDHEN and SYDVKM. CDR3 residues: CASSLLEGLSGNTIYF. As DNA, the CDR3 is TGTGCCAGCAGTTTATTGGAGGGCCTCTCTGGAAACACCATATATTTT.

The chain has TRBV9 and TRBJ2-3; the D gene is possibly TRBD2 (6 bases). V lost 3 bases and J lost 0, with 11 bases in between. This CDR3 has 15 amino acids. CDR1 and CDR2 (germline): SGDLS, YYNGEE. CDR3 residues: CASSATGTSTDTQYF. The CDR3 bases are TGTGCCAGCAGCGCAACCGGGACTAGCACAGATACGCAGTATTTT.

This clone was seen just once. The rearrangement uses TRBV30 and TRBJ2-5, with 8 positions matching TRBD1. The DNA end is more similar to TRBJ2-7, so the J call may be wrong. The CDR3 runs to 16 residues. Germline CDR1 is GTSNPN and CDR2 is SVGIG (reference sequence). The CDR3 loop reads CAWNPEGQAPPYEQYF. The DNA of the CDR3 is TGTGCCTGGAACCCCGAGGGACAGGCCCCCCCCTACGAGCAGTACTTC.

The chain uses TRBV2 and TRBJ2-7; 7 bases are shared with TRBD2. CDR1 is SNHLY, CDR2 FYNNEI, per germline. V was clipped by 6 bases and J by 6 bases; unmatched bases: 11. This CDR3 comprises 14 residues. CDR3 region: CASSRGVITGEQYF. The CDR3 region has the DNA TGTGCCAGCAGCCGGGGGGTCATAACAGGCGAGCAGTACTTC.